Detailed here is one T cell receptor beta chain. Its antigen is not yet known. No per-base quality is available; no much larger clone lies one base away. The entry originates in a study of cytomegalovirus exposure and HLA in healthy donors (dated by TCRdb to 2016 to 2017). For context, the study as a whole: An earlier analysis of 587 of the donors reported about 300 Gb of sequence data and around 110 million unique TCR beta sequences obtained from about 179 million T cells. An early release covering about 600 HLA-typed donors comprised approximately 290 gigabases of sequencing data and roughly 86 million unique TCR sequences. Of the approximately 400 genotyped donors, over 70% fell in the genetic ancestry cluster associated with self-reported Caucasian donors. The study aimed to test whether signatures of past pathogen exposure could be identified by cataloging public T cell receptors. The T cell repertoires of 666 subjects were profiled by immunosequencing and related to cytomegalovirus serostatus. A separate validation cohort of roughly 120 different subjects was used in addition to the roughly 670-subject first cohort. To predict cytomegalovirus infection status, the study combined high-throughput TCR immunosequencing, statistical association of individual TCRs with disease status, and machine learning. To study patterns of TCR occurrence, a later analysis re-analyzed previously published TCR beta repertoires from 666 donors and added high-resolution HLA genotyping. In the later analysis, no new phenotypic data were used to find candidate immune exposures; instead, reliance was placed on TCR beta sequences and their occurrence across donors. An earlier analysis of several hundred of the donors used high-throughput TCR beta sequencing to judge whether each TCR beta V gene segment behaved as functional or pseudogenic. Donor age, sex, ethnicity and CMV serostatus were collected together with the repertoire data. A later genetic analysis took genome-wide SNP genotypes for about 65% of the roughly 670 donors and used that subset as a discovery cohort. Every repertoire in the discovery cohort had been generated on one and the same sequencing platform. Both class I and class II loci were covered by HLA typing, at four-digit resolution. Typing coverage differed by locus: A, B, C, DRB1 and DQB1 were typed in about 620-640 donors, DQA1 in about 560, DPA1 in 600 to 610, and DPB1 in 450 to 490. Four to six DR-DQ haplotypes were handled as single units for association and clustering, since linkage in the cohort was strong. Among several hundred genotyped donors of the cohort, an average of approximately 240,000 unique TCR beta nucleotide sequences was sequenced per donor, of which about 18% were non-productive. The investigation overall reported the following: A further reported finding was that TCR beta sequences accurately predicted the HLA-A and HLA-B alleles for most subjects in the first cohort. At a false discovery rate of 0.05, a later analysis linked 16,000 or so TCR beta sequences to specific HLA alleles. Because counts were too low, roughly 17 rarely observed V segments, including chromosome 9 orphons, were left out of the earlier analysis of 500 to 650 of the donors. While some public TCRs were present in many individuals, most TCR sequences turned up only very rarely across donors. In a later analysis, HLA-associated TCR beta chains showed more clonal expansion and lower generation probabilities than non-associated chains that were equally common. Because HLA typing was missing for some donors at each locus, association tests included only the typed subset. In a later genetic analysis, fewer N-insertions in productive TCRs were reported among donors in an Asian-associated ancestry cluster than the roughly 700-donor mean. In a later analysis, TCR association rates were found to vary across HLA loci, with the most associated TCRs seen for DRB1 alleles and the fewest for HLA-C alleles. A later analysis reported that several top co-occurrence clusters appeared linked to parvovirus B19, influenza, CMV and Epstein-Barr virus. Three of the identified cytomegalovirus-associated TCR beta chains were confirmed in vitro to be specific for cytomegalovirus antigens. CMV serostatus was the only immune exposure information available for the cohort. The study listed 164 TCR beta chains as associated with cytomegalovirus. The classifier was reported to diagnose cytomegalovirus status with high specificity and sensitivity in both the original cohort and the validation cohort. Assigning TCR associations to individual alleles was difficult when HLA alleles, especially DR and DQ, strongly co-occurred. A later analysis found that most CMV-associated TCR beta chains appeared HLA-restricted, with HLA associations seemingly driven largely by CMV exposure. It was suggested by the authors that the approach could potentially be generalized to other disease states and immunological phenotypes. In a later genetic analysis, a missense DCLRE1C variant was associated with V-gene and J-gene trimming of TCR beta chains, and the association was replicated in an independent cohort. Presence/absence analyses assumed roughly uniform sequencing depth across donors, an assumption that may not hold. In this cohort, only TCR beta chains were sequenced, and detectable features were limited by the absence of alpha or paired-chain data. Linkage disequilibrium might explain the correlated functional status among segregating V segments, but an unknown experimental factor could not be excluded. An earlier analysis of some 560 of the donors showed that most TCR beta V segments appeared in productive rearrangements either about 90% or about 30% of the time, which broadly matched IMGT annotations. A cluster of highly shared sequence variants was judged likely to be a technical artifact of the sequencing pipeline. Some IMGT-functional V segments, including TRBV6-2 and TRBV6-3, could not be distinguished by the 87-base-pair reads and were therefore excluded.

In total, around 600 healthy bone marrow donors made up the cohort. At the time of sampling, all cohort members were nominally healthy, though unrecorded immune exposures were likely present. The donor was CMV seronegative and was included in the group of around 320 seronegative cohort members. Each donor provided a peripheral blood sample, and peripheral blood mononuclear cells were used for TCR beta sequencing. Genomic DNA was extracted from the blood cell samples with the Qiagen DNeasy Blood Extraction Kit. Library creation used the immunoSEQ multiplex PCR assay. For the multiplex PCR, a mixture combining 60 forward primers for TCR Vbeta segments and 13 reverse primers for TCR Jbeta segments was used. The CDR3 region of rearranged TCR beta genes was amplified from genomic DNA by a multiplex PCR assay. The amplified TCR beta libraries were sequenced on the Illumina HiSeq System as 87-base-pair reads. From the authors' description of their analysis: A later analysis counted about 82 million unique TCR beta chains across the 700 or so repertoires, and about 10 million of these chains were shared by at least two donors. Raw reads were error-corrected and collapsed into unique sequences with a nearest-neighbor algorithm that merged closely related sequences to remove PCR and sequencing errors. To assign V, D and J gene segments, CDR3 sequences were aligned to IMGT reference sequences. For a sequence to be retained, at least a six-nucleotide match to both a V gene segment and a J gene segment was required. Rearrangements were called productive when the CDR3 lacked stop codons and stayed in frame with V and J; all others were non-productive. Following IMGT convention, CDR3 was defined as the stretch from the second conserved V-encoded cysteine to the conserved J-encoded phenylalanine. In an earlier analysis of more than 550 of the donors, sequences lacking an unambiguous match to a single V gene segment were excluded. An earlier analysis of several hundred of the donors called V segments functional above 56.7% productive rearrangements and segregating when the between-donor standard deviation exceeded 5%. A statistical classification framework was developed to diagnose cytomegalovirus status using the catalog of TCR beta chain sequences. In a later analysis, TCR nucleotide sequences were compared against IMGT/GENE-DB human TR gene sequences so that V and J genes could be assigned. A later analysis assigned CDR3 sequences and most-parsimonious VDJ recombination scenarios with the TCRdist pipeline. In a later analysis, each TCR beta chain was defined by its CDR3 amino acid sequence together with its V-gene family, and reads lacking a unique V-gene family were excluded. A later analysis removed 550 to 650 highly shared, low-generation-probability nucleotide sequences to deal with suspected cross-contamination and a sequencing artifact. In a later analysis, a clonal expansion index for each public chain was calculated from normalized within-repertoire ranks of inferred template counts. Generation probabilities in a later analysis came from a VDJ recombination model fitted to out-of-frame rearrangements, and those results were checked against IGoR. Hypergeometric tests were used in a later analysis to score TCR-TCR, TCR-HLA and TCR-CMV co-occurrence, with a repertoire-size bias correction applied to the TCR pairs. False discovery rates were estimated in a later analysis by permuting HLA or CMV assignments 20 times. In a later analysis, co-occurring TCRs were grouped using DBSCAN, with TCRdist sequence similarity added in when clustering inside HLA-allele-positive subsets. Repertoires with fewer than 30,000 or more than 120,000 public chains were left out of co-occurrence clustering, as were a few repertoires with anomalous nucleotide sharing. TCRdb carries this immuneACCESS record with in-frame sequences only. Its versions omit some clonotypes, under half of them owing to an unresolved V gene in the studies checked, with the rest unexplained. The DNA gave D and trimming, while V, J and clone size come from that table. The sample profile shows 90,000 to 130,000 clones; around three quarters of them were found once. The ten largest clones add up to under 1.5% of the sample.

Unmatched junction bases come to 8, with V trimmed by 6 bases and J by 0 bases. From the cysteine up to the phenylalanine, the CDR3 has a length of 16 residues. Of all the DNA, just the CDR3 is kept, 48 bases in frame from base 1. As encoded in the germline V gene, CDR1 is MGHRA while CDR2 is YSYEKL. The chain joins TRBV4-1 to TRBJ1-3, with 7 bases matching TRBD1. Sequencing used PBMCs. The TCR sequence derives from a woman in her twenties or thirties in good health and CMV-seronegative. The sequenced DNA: TGCGCCAGCAGGATTAACAGGGACAGCTCTGGAAACACCATATATTTT. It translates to CASRINRDSSGNTIYF.